A single sample is the source of the 32 T cell receptor beta chains below, sequenced in a study of T cells in Graves' hyperthyroidism and ophthalmopathy. Template material for amplifying TCR beta CDR3 regions consisted of RNA transcripts. HTBI primers were employed in a first-round RT-PCR of the TCR CDR3. TCRdb itself ran the multiplex PCR reads through MiXCR, one entry per CDR3 protein. Of roughly 750,000 distinct CDR3 sequences in the sample, roughly 15% were seen once. The sample taken for sequencing was blood. The source of these receptors is a man between 18 and 35 years old with Graves' hyperthyroidism.

This rearrangement joins TRBV6-1 to TRBJ2-3, with TRBD2 matching 8 bases. Germline V gene lookup returns CDR1 MNHNS and CDR2 SASEGT. The trim removed 5 bases at V and 0 bases at J, leaving 7 bases unmatched. CDR3 length equals 16 residues. The CDR3 loop reads CASSLAASGSTDTQYF. CDR3 bases: TGTGCCAGCAGTCTCGCGGCTAGCGGGAGCACAGATACGCAGTATTTT.

The sample holds many counts of this clonotype. The chain uses TRBV2 and TRBJ2-7; tentative D call: TRBD2 (7 bases). This CDR3 spans 14 amino acids. Germline lookup yields CDR1 SNHLY and CDR2 FYNNEI. Trimming pared 4 bases from V and 6 bases from J, leaving 16 bases between. In DNA, the CDR3 is TGTGCCAGCAGTGCACAGGGAGGGGTCCGCGAGCAGTACTTC. It yields the protein CASSAQGGVREQYF.

In DNA, the CDR3 is TGTGCCAGCAATCTTCCGGGGGACATTCAGTACTTC. This codes for CASNLPGDIQYF. The chain is built from TRBV6-1 and TRBJ2-4, with a weak D call TRBD2 (6 bases). The CDR3 runs to 12 residues. Per germline, CDR1 MNHNS and CDR2 SASEGT. Deletions cut 7 bases from V and 8 bases from J, with 12 bases between.

On this clonotype itself: This clone may be a read error of a much larger clone one base away. The CDR3 protein is CASRWTEQETQYF. The CDR3 DNA reads TGTGCCAGCAGATGGACAGAACAAGAGACCCAGTACTTC. This chain links TRBV2 with TRBJ2-5; D might be TRBD1 (6 bases). Between the trimmed V and J ends, which lost 6 bases and 2 bases, there was a span of 10 bases. CDR1 and CDR2 (germline): SNHLY, FYNNEI. This CDR3 has 13 amino acids. The complete variable domain, with remaining parts taken from reference TRBV2 and TRBJ2-5, reads EPEVTQTPSHQVTQMGQEVILRCVPISNHLYFYWYRQILGQKVEFLVSFYNNEISEKSEIFDDQFSVERPDGSNFTLKIRSTKLEDSAMYFCASRWTEQETQYFGPGTRLLVL.

The gene calls are TRBV9 and TRBJ2-7; weak D call: TRBD1 (6 bases). The length of the CDR3 is 15 residues. CDR1 SGDLS and CDR2 YYNGEE come from the germline V gene. V gave up 0 bases and J gave up 3 bases, with 13 bases separating them. The CDR3 reads CASSVAAGANYEQYF. CDR3 bases: TGTGCCAGCAGCGTAGCGGCAGGGGCCAACTACGAGCAGTACTTC.

This clonotype was seen only once. Here the CDR3 reads CASTIRGSEAFF. The CDR3 DNA is TGTGCCAGTACCATAAGGGGGTCTGAAGCTTTCTTT. The V call is TRBV19, the J call TRBJ1-1; tentative D call: TRBD1 (6 bases). The CDR3 runs to 12 residues. Trimming stripped 7 bases from V and 6 bases from J, with 12 bases between. Germline assignment: CDR1 LNHDA and CDR2 SQIVND (reference sequence).

In this sample, this clonotype turned up many times. V gene TRBV7-9 combines with J gene TRBJ2-3, with 12 bases identical to TRBD2. This CDR3 is built from 16 residues. Germline V gene sequence: CDR1 SEHNR, CDR2 FQNEAQ (reference sequence). J was trimmed by 3 bases and V by 5 bases; bases with no gene match: 6. The CDR3: CASSKTSGSRTDTQYF. Written as DNA, the CDR3 is TGTGCCAGCAGCAAGACTAGCGGGAGTCGGACAGATACGCAGTATTTT.

This clonotype was counted many times. The V and J genes are TRBV20-1 and TRBJ2-3; D may be TRBD1 or TRBD2 (8 bases each). Germline V lookup: CDR1 DFQATT, CDR2 SNEGSKA (reference sequence). Deletions cut 5 bases from V and 3 bases from J, with 18 bases between. The CDR3 is 15 residues long. The CDR3 reads CSAGTGLAVTDTQYF. The CDR3 nucleotides are TGCAGTGCTGGGACAGGACTAGCTGTGACAGATACGCAGTATTTT.

This clonotype was found a few times. The CDR3 region is CATSVGTSGRNEQFF. CDR3 DNA sequence: TGTGCCACCAGTGTTGGGACTAGCGGGAGAAATGAGCAGTTCTTC. The chain uses TRBV24-1 and TRBJ2-1, with 14 bases lining up with TRBD2. The V gene end was trimmed by 5 bases and the J gene end by 7 bases; junction bases not matched to a gene: 3. This CDR3 spans 15 amino acids. Germline-derived CDR1 and CDR2 are KGHDR and SFDVKD.

The chain combines TRBV5-5 with TRBJ2-3; TRBD2 matches at 9 bases. The V gene's germline CDR1 is SGHKS and CDR2 YYEKEE (reference sequence). With 0 bases clipped from V and 5 bases from J, the junction kept 4 bases outside the gene matches. The CDR3 has 15 residues. The CDR3 region is CASSLEGLARDTQYF. CDR3 nucleotides: TGTGCCAGCAGCTTGGAGGGACTAGCTAGAGATACGCAGTATTTT.

Many counts were recorded for this clonotype. The V gene is TRBV7-9, the J gene TRBJ2-3; 7 bases match TRBD2. The germline V gene has CDR1 SEHNR and CDR2 FQNEAQ (reference sequence). The CDR3 covers 17 residues. V was pared by 2 bases and J by 2 bases, with 10 bases of the junction left unmatched. The CDR3 loop is CASSLQGPAGNTDTQYF. Here the CDR3 DNA reads TGTGCCAGCAGCTTACAAGGTCCAGCGGGGAACACAGATACGCAGTATTTT.

This clonotype was recorded at least ten times. The chain carries TRBV29-1 and TRBJ2-1, with D tentatively TRBD1 (6 bases). This CDR3 has 13 residues. Germline CDR1 reads SQVTM; CDR2 reads ANQGSEA. The V gene lost 3 bases and the J gene lost 4 bases, with 10 bases spanning the gap. The chain's CDR3 is CSVDGRGYNEQFF. The CDR3, as DNA: TGCAGCGTTGACGGCAGGGGATACAATGAGCAGTTCTTC.

This clonotype came up many times. V gene TRBV12-5 combines with J gene TRBJ2-7; D is possibly TRBD1 (5 bases). Trimming left V 2 bases short and J 5 bases short, with 25 bases between. The CDR3 has 18 residues. Germline CDR1 and CDR2: LGHNT and FRNRAP. The CDR3 sequence is CASGLTPTGETESDEQYF. The CDR3 DNA reads TGTGCTAGTGGTTTGACCCCCACGGGTGAGACAGAAAGCGACGAGCAGTACTTC.

The CDR3 sequence: CASSLAVGSYYEQYF. CDR3 coding DNA: TGTGCCAGCAGCTTAGCGGTTGGCAGCTACTACGAGCAGTACTTC. V and J are TRBV7-6 and TRBJ2-7; D remains ambiguous. The length of the CDR3 is 15 residues. Germline CDR1 reads SGHVS; CDR2 reads FNYEAQ. The V and J ends lost 0 bases and 3 bases respectively, with 12 bases between them.

This CDR3 reads CSAPRGNYGYTF. CDR3 coding DNA: TGCAGTGCTCCGAGGGGGAACTATGGCTACACCTTC. The chain links TRBV20-1 to TRBJ1-2, with D maybe TRBD1 (6 bases). The CDR3 covers 12 residues. From germline, CDR1 is DFQATT and CDR2 SNEGSKA (reference sequence). V gave up 5 bases and J gave up 2 bases, with 9 bases separating them.

This clonotype was observed a handful of times. The rearrangement uses TRBV5-1 and TRBJ2-2; possible D gene TRBD1, 5 bases. CDR3 length equals 16 residues. Germline V gene sequence: CDR1 SGHRS, CDR2 YFSETQ. Trimming left V 3 bases short and J 0 bases short, with 12 bases between. For the CDR3, the DNA is TGCGCCAGCAGCTCGATGACAGCTGCGAACACCGGGGAGCTGTTTTTT. This gives the protein CASSSMTAANTGELFF.

The chain is built from TRBV7-2 and TRBJ2-7, with D perhaps matching TRBD2 (7 bases). CDR3 length: 14 amino acids. V lost 5 bases and J 2 bases, leaving 13 bases between the germline ends. The V gene's germline CDR1 is SGHTA and CDR2 FQGNSA. The CDR3: CASSGLGGPYEQYF. Written as DNA, the CDR3 is TGTGCCAGCAGCGGCCTGGGGGGGCCCTACGAGCAGTACTTC.

This clonotype was detected a few times. The chain has TRBV7-9 and TRBJ2-3; D is possibly TRBD1 (6 bases). CDR3 length: 16 amino acids. The ends were cut back, 5 bases at V and 1 base at J, with 16 bases in the middle. Per the germline V gene, CDR1 is SEHNR and CDR2 is FQNEAQ (reference sequence). CDR3 region: CASSPDHRDGTDTQYF. The DNA for the CDR3 is TGTGCCAGCAGCCCAGATCACAGGGACGGCACAGATACGCAGTATTTT. The full variable domain, its missing parts supplied by reference TRBV7-9 and TRBJ2-3, is DTGVSQNPRHKITKRGQNVTFRCDPISEHNRLYWYRQTLGQGPEFLTYFQNEAQLEKSRLLSDRFSAERPKGSFSTLEIQRTEQGDSAMYLCASSPDHRDGTDTQYFGPGTRLTVL.

This chain connects TRBV19 to TRBJ2-1, with 7 nucleotides matching TRBD1. The CDR3 spans 15 residues. The germline V gene has CDR1 LNHDA and CDR2 SQIVND (reference sequence). Trimming cost V 5 bases and J 7 bases; bases outside gene matches: 11. The CDR3 DNA follows: TGTGCCAGTAGTCCAATAAACAGGGGTCGTAATGAGCAGTTCTTC. Protein: CASSPINRGRNEQFF. Complete variable domain (other parts from reference TRBV19 and TRBJ2-1): DGGITQSPKYLFRKEGQNVTLSCEQNLNHDAMYWYRQDPGQGLRLIYYSQIVNDFQKGDIAEGYSVSREKKESFPLTVTSAQKNPTAFYLCASSPINRGRNEQFFGPGTRLTVL.

The chain is built from TRBV7-9 and TRBJ2-3; D is possibly TRBD2 (5 bases). Germline lookup yields CDR1 SEHNR and CDR2 FQNEAQ (reference sequence). The CDR3 has 14 amino acids. V dropped 4 bases and J dropped 4 bases, with 12 bases sitting between them. DNA of the CDR3: TGTGCCAGCAGCTGGACTGGTGTTTCAGATACGCAGTATTTT. As protein: CASSWTGVSDTQYF.

The chain is built from TRBV7-7 and TRBJ2-5; D tentatively reads TRBD1 or TRBD2 (5 bases each). The CDR3 is 13 amino acids. CDR1 and CDR2 from the germline V gene are SSHAT and FNYEAQ (reference sequence). Between the trimmed V and J ends, which lost 1 base and 11 bases, there was a span of 14 bases. The CDR3 reads CASSLEDGTKQYF. Here the CDR3 DNA reads TGTGCCAGCAGCTTAGAAGATGGGACCAAACAGTACTTC.

The sample holds a few counts of this clonotype. The chain employs TRBV29-1 and TRBJ2-2; TRBD2 might be the D (6 bases). In germline, CDR1 is SQVTM, CDR2 ANQGSEA. V was cut by 3 bases and J by 6 bases, with 11 bases left in between. This CDR3 is 13 amino acids long. CDR3 sequence: CSVEGLSAGELFF. CDR3 coding DNA: TGCAGCGTTGAGGGACTCAGCGCCGGGGAGCTGTTTTTT.

The CDR3 here is CATSRARGGPGYSYNEQFF. In nucleotides, the CDR3 is TGTGCCACCAGCAGAGCCCGGGGCGGGCCGGGTTACTCCTACAATGAGCAGTTCTTC. The chain recombines TRBV15 with TRBJ2-1; possibly TRBD1 or TRBD2 for D (5 bases each). Germline assignment: CDR1 LNHNV and CDR2 YYDKDF (reference sequence). The CDR3 runs to 19 residues. Trimming stripped 1 base from V and 0 bases from J, with 19 bases between.

The genes are TRBV6-1 and TRBJ2-3; TRBD1 agrees at 10 bases. V shed 5 bases, J shed 7 bases, and the junction held 9 bases outside the gene matches. Germline CDR1 MNHNS, CDR2 SASEGT. CDR3 size: 15 residues. The CDR3 region has the DNA TGTGCCAGCAGTTCCCCGGGACAGGGGAAGTATACGCAGTATTTT. Protein product: CASSSPGQGKYTQYF.

This clonotype turned up a few times. The chain joins TRBV28 to TRBJ1-1, with 8 bases aligning to TRBD1. CDR1 and CDR2 (germline): MDHEN, SYDVKM. The CDR3 contains 13 residues. V was clipped by 10 bases and J by 4 bases; unmatched bases: 8. The CDR3 DNA follows: TGTGCCACCTTGACAGGGGTGTCCACTGAAGCTTTCTTT. This sequence encodes CATLTGVSTEAFF.

Only a few counts were recorded for this clonotype. The chain has TRBV7-2 and TRBJ2-7; 8 nucleotides align to TRBD2. This CDR3 has 14 amino acids. Germline values: CDR1 SGHTA, CDR2 FQGNSA. The J segment lost 6 bases and the V segment lost 1 base, leaving 5 bases of the junction unmatched. For the CDR3, the DNA is TGTGCCAGCAGCTTAGACGGGAGGGCCTCCGAGCAGTACTTC. It translates to CASSLDGRASEQYF. Based on the CDR3 plus reference TRBV7-2 and TRBJ2-7, the full variable domain is GAGVSQSPSNKVTEKGKDVELRCDPISGHTALYWYRQSLGQGLEFLIYFQGNSAPDKSGLPSDRFSAERTGGSVSTLTIQRTQQEDSAVYLCASSLDGRASEQYFGPGTRLTVT.

This clonotype was detected many times. The V and J genes are TRBV9 and TRBJ2-1, with TRBD2 matching 12 bases. The germline CDR1 and CDR2 sequences are SGDLS and YYNGEE. The CDR3 runs 16 residues. V was clipped by 4 bases and J by 0 bases; unmatched bases: 2. The DNA of the CDR3 is TGTGCCAGCAGCCAGGGACTAGCGGGCTCCTACAATGAGCAGTTCTTC. Protein sequence: CASSQGLAGSYNEQFF.

The rearrangement joins TRBV11-2 to TRBJ2-7; 8 bases align to TRBD1. Germline-derived CDR1 and CDR2 are SGHAT and FQNNGV. CDR3 length equals 15 residues. V trimming: 3 bases; J trimming: 3 bases; junction bases outside the gene matches: 7. The CDR3 DNA reads TGTGCCAGCAGCTTGAGCAGGGGGCAAATCTACGAGCAGTACTTC. It specifies CASSLSRGQIYEQYF.

This clonotype was counted ten times or more. The J gene is TRBJ2-3, the V gene TRBV20-1; unclear D gene. CDR1 is DFQATT, CDR2 SNEGSKA, per germline (reference sequence). The V end was cut by 0 bases, the J end by 10 bases, with 11 bases between. The CDR3 has 12 amino acids. CDR3 nucleotide sequence: TGCAGTGCTAGAGATGAAGTTCGTCCGCAGTATTTT. Translating gives CSARDEVRPQYF.

This clonotype was observed many times. The chain links TRBV12-3 or TRBV12-4 to TRBJ2-1, with D possibly being TRBD2 (6 bases). Trimming stripped 3 bases from V and 8 bases from J, with 20 bases between. The CDR3 length is 16 residues. CDR3 DNA: TGTGCCAGCAGTTTCCTTTTCGGGGGAGGAAGAGATGAGCAGTTCTTC. Translated: CASSFLFGGGRDEQFF.

There are a few counts of this clonotype. The chain couples TRBV6-1 to TRBJ2-1, with D hard to call. The germline V gene has CDR1 MNHNS and CDR2 SASEGT. Between the trimmed V and J ends, which lost 4 bases and 6 bases, there was a span of 7 bases. This CDR3 region has 12 residues. Written as DNA, the CDR3 is TGTGCCAGCAGTGGCTTTAGCAATGAGCAGTTCTTC. Amino acids: CASSGFSNEQFF.

The sample holds a few counts of this clonotype. The V call is TRBV6-4, the J call TRBJ2-7, with D possibly being TRBD2 (5 bases). V was shortened by 5 bases and J by 3 bases, with 20 bases between the two germline ends. This CDR3 comprises 16 residues. Germline V gene lookup returns CDR1 MRHNA and CDR2 SNTAGT. The CDR3 is CASSFRGETSIYEQYF. The CDR3 nucleotides read TGTGCCAGCAGTTTCCGGGGTGAGACTTCTATCTACGAGCAGTACTTC.